What follows are 29 T cell receptor beta chains derived from one specimen sequenced in a study of blood T cells in healthy people across ages. Through a sample-barcoded 5' primer and a J-beta primer mix, a second PCR was run for 7 to 11 cycles. TCRdb re-called the 5' RACE reads through MiXCR, storing one row per CDR3 protein. The sample has fewer than 2 million distinct CDR3 sequences, 30% to 40% seen once; the top ten hold 23%. Source material: blood. Receptors originate from a human donor in good health.

In this sample, this clonotype turned up a few times. The chain joins TRBV4-2 to TRBJ2-7, with TRBD2 identical over 7 bases. This CDR3 has 14 amino acids. CDR1 and CDR2 (germline): LGHNA, YNFKEQ. V shed 4 bases, J shed 3 bases, and the junction held 6 bases outside the gene matches. The CDR3 coding sequence is TGTGCCAGCAGCCGGGGGGGAGAGAACTACGAGCAGTACTTC. It encodes CASSRGGENYEQYF.

This chain connects TRBV5-8 to TRBJ2-7; no reliable D call. The CDR3 runs 12 residues. V gave up 4 bases and J gave up 3 bases, with 8 bases separating them. In germline, CDR1 is SGHTS, CDR2 YDEGEE. The CDR3 protein is CASSPLRYEQYF. The DNA of the CDR3 is TGTGCCAGCAGCCCACTACGCTACGAGCAGTACTTC.

This clonotype was picked up a small number of times. This sequence joins TRBV20-1 and TRBJ2-3, with TRBD2 as a possible D gene (7 bases). Germline CDR1 is DFQATT and CDR2 is SNEGSKA (reference sequence). The CDR3 contains 16 residues. The V end lost 3 bases, the J end lost 0 bases, and 16 bases lay between the germline ends. The CDR3 is CSASRRGRGSTDTQYF. The DNA of the CDR3 is TGCAGTGCTAGCCGGCGGGGGCGGGGGAGCACAGATACGCAGTATTTT.

The V and J genes are TRBV3-1 and TRBJ2-1; D is perhaps TRBD2 (6 bases). The CDR3 extends over 16 amino acids. Germline lookup yields CDR1 LGHDT and CDR2 YNNKEL (reference sequence). V shed 4 bases and J shed 4 bases, with 17 bases lying between them. The CDR3 coding sequence is TGTGCCAGCAGCCCTAAGACTAGTTTCCCGTACAATGAGCAGTTCTTC. It encodes CASSPKTSFPYNEQFF.

Concerning this clonotype itself: A read error may produce the germline difference seen at one junction end. The rearrangement uses TRBV14 and TRBJ2-3, with D perhaps TRBD2 (8 bases). Germline CDR1 reads SGHDN; CDR2 reads FVKESK. The CDR3 runs to 21 residues. This chain's CDR3 is CASSQMFRDRTGTRDTDTRYF. CDR3 nucleotide sequence: TGTGCCAGCAGCCAAATGTTCAGGGACAGAACCGGGACTAGAGACACAGATACGCGGTATTTT.

This clonotype has a handful of counts. V usage is TRBV6-6 and J usage is TRBJ2-7; TRBD2 agrees at 12 bases. With V trimmed by 6 bases and J by 7 bases, 16 bases remained unmatched. This CDR3 is built from 17 residues. Germline V lookup: CDR1 MNHNY, CDR2 SVGAGI (reference sequence). DNA of the CDR3: TGTGCCAGCAGGGAGCTGGGACTAGCGGGCACCCTGGGGGAGCAGTACTTC. Protein product: CASRELGLAGTLGEQYF.

The gene calls are TRBV9 and TRBJ2-1; D call uncertain. This CDR3 has 14 amino acids. The V end lost 0 bases, the J end lost 6 bases, and 10 bases lay between the germline ends. Germline CDR1 is SGDLS and CDR2 is YYNGEE. The DNA for the CDR3 is TGTGCCAGCAGCGTAGGTCGCAGTACCAATGAGCAGTTCTTC. Amino acids: CASSVGRSTNEQFF.

The table lists this clonotype with a few counts. The chain links TRBV4-2 to TRBJ1-2; a weak D match, TRBD1 (6 bases). The CDR3 is made up of 13 amino acids. Germline CDR1 reads LGHNA; CDR2 reads YNFKEQ. Between the trimmed V and J ends, which lost 3 bases and 7 bases, there was a span of 12 bases. CDR3 bases: TGTGCCAGCAGCCACGACTGGACAGCTGGCTACACCTTC. The encoded protein is CASSHDWTAGYTF.

The gene calls are TRBV20-1 and TRBJ2-1, with D possibly being TRBD1 (6 bases). CDR3 length equals 12 residues. V lost 8 bases to trimming and J lost 6 bases, with 14 bases between them. Per germline, CDR1 DFQATT and CDR2 SNEGSKA (reference sequence). In DNA form, the CDR3 reads TGCAGTCCCTGGGGGCCGGGCAATGAGCAGTTCTTC. Amino acids: CSPWGPGNEQFF.

V and J are TRBV5-1 and TRBJ1-2; D gene uncertain. The V end was cut by 6 bases, the J end by 7 bases, with 19 bases between. This CDR3 spans 14 amino acids. Per germline, CDR1 SGHRS and CDR2 YFSETQ. The CDR3 sequence: CASKKWETALGYTF. The CDR3 bases are TGCGCCAGCAAAAAGTGGGAGACGGCTCTTGGCTACACCTTC.

V usage is TRBV7-2 and J usage is TRBJ2-4; 7 bases align to TRBD2. With V trimmed by 5 bases and J by 1 base, 5 bases remained unmatched. Germline CDR1 and CDR2: SGHTA and FQGNSA. There are 15 residues in the CDR3. The CDR3 nucleotides are TGTGCCAGCAGCATCGGGGGGACGGCCAAAAACATTCAGTACTTC. Amino acid sequence: CASSIGGTAKNIQYF.

Comments on this clonotype: It is likely a read error, because the conserved phenylalanine at the end of the CDR3 is missing. V and J are TRBV4-3 and TRBJ2-3; no firm D call. CDR1 and CDR2 (germline): LGHNA, YSLEER. The V and J ends lost 0 bases and 0 bases respectively, with 10 bases between them. This CDR3 spans 16 amino acids. This CDR3 reads CASSQEWASSTDTQYL. As DNA, the CDR3 is TGCGCCAGCAGCCAAGAATGGGCATCTAGCACAGATACGCAGTATTTG.

This sequence joins TRBV7-2 and TRBJ2-3; no clear D. The V end was cut by 4 bases, the J end by 11 bases, with 13 bases between. Germline V lookup: CDR1 SGHTA, CDR2 FQGNSA. The CDR3 loop spans 12 amino acids. DNA of the CDR3: TGTGCCAGCAGCTCCTCCGGACCCATGCAGTATTTT. It translates to CASSSSGPMQYF.

The rearrangement links TRBV16 to TRBJ1-1; D perhaps matches TRBD1 (5 bases). CDR1 KGHSY and CDR2 FQNENV come from the germline V gene. The CDR3 extends over 17 amino acids. The V gene lost 5 bases and the J gene lost 4 bases, with 23 bases spanning the gap. CDR3 sequence: CASSGGLRGPSGTEAFF. The CDR3, as DNA: TGTGCCAGCAGCGGGGGTCTACGAGGGCCGTCGGGCACTGAAGCTTTCTTT. The full variable domain, in which reference TRBV16 and TRBJ1-1 provide the parts outside the CDR3, is GEEVAQTPKHLVRGEGQKAKLYCAPIKGHSYVFWYQQVLKNEFKFLISFQNENVFDETGMPKERFSAKCLPNSPCSLEIQATKLEDSAVYFCASSGGLRGPSGTEAFFGQGTRLTVV.

The chain carries TRBV20-1 and TRBJ1-5, with 10 bases identical to TRBD1. CDR3 length: 15 amino acids. Germline CDR1 and CDR2: DFQATT and SNEGSKA (reference sequence). V lost 5 bases and J lost 3; bases outside the gene matches: 7. This CDR3 is CSAQDRGLNNQPQHF. In DNA, the CDR3 is TGCAGTGCTCAAGACAGGGGGCTGAACAATCAGCCCCAGCATTTT.

To note about this clonotype: A much bigger clone sits one base away, suggesting this may be a read error. The chain is built from TRBV5-1 and TRBJ2-4; D assignment may be TRBD1 or TRBD2 (5 bases each). V lost 0 bases and J 13 bases, leaving 17 bases between the germline ends. CDR1 is SGHRS and CDR2 is YFSETQ in the germline V gene. The CDR3 is 14 amino acids. Here the CDR3 reads CASSLGQWENEQYF. The DNA of the CDR3 is TGCGCCAGCAGCTTGGGACAGTGGGAGAATGAGCAGTACTTC.

The chain combines TRBV7-3 with TRBJ2-5; TRBD1 matches 8 bases. This CDR3 is built from 17 residues. With V trimmed by 0 bases and J by 1 base, 7 bases remained unmatched. In germline, CDR1 is SGHTA, CDR2 FQGTGA. In nucleotides, the CDR3 is TGTGCCAGCAGCTTAACATCGGACAGGGAGCTCCAAGAGACCCAGTACTTC. Translation: CASSLTSDRELQETQYF.

V and J are TRBV5-1 and TRBJ2-1; D is possibly TRBD1 or TRBD2 (6 bases each). The CDR3 runs to 15 residues. Germline V gene lookup returns CDR1 SGHRS and CDR2 YFSETQ. Deletions cut 4 bases from V and 5 bases from J, with 16 bases between. The chain's CDR3 is CASSRPGALNNEQFF. CDR3 in DNA: TGCGCCAGCAGCCGGCCGGGGGCGTTAAACAATGAGCAGTTCTTC.

This clonotype was counted only a few times. For the CDR3, the DNA is TGCGCCAGCAGCTCCGCAACGTCACAGGGGAGTAGGTATGGCTACACCTTC. Translation gives CASSSATSQGSRYGYTF. The chain employs TRBV5-1 and TRBJ1-2, with 7 bases aligning to TRBD1. Per the germline V gene, CDR1 is SGHRS and CDR2 is YFSETQ. This CDR3 has 17 amino acids. The ends lost 3 bases at V and 5 bases at J; junction bases unmatched: 16.

V gene TRBV29-1 combines with J gene TRBJ1-1, with 8 positions matching TRBD1. The CDR3 contains 12 residues. In germline, CDR1 is SQVTM, CDR2 ANQGSEA. J was trimmed by 10 bases and V by 6 bases; bases with no gene match: 10. In DNA, the CDR3 is TGCAGCGTGACTACAGGGGGTGGACGAGCTTTCTTT. Translation gives CSVTTGGGRAFF. Full variable domain (missing parts from reference TRBV29-1 and TRBJ1-1): SAVISQKPSRDICQRGTSLTIQCQVDSQVTMMFWYRQQPGQSLTLIATANQGSEATYESGFVIDKFPISRPNLTFSTLTVSNMSPEDSSIYLCSVTTGGGRAFFGQGTRLTVV.

A few counts support this clonotype. This rearrangement joins TRBV12-3 or TRBV12-4 to TRBJ2-5, with TRBD1 matching over 8 bases. TRBJ2-7 matches the DNA end more closely, so the J call is doubtful. The CDR3 spans 14 residues. In nucleotides, the CDR3 is TGTGCCAGCAGTCCAGGGGGACAGGTCAACGAGCAGTACTTC. Its protein product is CASSPGGQVNEQYF.

This clonotype showed up just a few times. This chain uses TRBV12-3 or TRBV12-4 with TRBJ1-2, with TRBD1 identical over 12 bases. The trim removed 6 bases at V and 0 bases at J, leaving 5 bases unmatched. This CDR3 comprises 16 residues. The CDR3 protein is CASRGTGGYANYGYTF. In nucleotides, the CDR3 is TGTGCCAGCAGGGGGACAGGGGGCTATGCTAACTATGGCTACACCTTC.

This clonotype was seen only a few times. The chain has TRBV29-1 and TRBJ2-7; D uncertain. The J call may not be correct, given that the DNA end is closer to TRBJ2-5. Germline assignment: CDR1 SQVTM and CDR2 ANQGSEA. This CDR3 contains 13 residues. As DNA, the CDR3 is TGCAGCGTAGAACGTACGACCGTAGAGACCCAGTACTTC. The encoded protein is CSVERTTVETQYF.

In regard to this clonotype: The junction differs from germline at one of its ends, possibly a read error. V usage is TRBV5-1 and J usage is TRBJ1-1; D is undetermined. Germline loops: CDR1 SGHRS, CDR2 YFSETQ. The CDR3 is 14 amino acids. CDR3 coding DNA: TGCGCCAGCAGCTTTGGAGGATTGAACACTGAATCTTTCTTT. Translating gives CASSFGGLNTESFF.

In regard to this clonotype: Likely a read error: the CDR3 ends without its conserved phenylalanine or tryptophan. This sequence joins TRBV7-3 and TRBJ1-1, with 9 bases identical to TRBD1. The CDR3 has 13 amino acids. CDR1 and CDR2 from the germline V gene are SGHTA and FQGTGA. The CDR3 DNA reads as TGTGCCAACAGCTTAGGACAGGGGACTGAAGCTTTCCTT. Encoded protein: CANSLGQGTEAFL.

This sequence joins TRBV12-3 or TRBV12-4 and TRBJ2-3, with 7 bases fitting TRBD1. V gave up 7 bases and J gave up 12 bases; unmatched junction bases: 19. The CDR3 contains 15 residues. The CDR3 spells CASKERQGPQETQYF. The CDR3 bases are TGTGCCAGCAAAGAAAGACAGGGACCCCAAGAGACCCAGTATTTT.

The chain has TRBV3-1 and TRBJ2-3; 9 bases fit TRBD1. J lost 4 bases, V lost 5 bases, and 10 bases had no gene match. Germline CDR1 LGHDT, CDR2 YNNKEL (reference sequence). The CDR3 spans 16 residues. CDR3: CASSTRGQGLSDTQYF. CDR3 DNA sequence: TGTGCCAGCAGCACTAGAGGACAGGGGTTGTCAGATACGCAGTATTTT.

The chain combines TRBV12-3 or TRBV12-4 with TRBJ2-3, with D possibly matching TRBD1 (6 bases). This CDR3 region has 15 residues. The germline V and J ends were trimmed by 7 bases and 4 bases, with 18 bases remaining between them. DNA for the CDR3: TGTGCCAGCACTTCTCCTTTACGGACAGCAGATACGCAGTATTTT. Its translation: CASTSPLRTADTQYF.

The genes are TRBV6-2 or TRBV6-3 and TRBJ2-3; maybe TRBD2 (5 bases). Germline loops: CDR1 MNHEY, CDR2 SVGEGT. The V end lost 8 bases, the J end lost 5 bases, and 14 bases lay between the germline ends. This CDR3 region has 13 residues. In DNA form, the CDR3 reads TGTGCCAGCGGAGTCCCCGAGGGAGATACGCAGTATTTT. Residues: CASGVPEGDTQYF.